This T cell receptor (beta chain) derives from a study of blood T cell repertoires in COVID-19. The repertoire was sequenced with immunoSEQ multiplex PCR; TCRdb's copy has only in-frame clones and lacks some. Of approximately 90,000 clones listed, approximately 91% are singletons. This CDR3 is built from 16 residues. The V gene end was trimmed by 4 bases and the J gene end by 6 bases; junction bases not matched to a gene: 7. Germline-derived CDR1 and CDR2 are LGHDT and YNNKEL (reference sequence). Sequencing was performed on peripheral blood. The receptor was derived from a woman in her 70s with acute or convalescent COVID-19. This rearrangement joins TRBV3-1 (or the pseudogene TRBV3-2) to TRBJ2-2; TRBD1 matches 11 bases. CDR3 nucleotide sequence: TGTGCCAGCAGCCCCACTCCGGGACAGGGGGCCGGGGAGCTGTTTTTT. It yields the protein CASSPTPGQGAGELFF.